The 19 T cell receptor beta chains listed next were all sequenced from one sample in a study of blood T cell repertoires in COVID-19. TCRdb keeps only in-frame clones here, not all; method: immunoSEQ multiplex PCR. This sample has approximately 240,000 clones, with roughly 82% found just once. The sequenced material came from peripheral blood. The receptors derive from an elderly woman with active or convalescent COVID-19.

The CDR3 nucleotides read TGCGCCAGCAGTCCGGGACAGGGTGACACTGAAGCTTTCTTT. Translation: CASSPGQGDTEAFF. V is TRBV5-1 and J is TRBJ1-1, with 9 nucleotides matching TRBD1. The junction had 5 bases not matched to a gene; V was cut back by 5 bases and J by 3 bases. The CDR3 has 14 amino acids. Germline V gene data show CDR1 as SGHRS and CDR2 as YFSETQ.

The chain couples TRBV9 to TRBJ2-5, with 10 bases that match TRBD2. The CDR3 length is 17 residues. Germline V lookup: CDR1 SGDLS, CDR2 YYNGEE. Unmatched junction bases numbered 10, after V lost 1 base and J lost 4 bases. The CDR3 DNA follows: TGTGCCAGCAGCGTATCCACCGCCCGACTAGCGGGAGAGACCCAGTACTTC. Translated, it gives CASSVSTARLAGETQYF.

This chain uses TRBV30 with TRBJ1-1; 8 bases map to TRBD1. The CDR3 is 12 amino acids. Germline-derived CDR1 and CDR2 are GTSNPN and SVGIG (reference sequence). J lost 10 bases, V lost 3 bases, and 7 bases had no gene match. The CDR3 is CAWSWTGYRAFF. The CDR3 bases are TGTGCCTGGAGCTGGACAGGGTATCGAGCTTTCTTT.

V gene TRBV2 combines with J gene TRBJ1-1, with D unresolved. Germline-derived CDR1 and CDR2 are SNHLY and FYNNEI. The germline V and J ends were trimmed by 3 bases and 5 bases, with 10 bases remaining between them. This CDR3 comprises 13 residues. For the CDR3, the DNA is TGTGCCAGCAGTGAGGTCTTGCGGACTGAAGCTTTCTTT. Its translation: CASSEVLRTEAFF.

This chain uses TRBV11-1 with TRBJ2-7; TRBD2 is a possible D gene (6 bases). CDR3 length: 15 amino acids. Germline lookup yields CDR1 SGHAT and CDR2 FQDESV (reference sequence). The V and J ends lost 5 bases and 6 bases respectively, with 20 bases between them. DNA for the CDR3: TGTGCCAGCAGCAGCCCTGGGGAAAGGGGAGGCGAGCAGTACTTC. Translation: CASSSPGERGGEQYF. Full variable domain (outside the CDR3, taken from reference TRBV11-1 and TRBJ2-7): EAEVAQSPRYKITEKSQAVAFWCDPISGHATLYWYRQILGQGPELLVQFQDESVVDDSQLPKDRFSAERLKGVDSTLKIQPAELGDSAMYLCASSSPGERGGEQYFGPGTRLTVT.

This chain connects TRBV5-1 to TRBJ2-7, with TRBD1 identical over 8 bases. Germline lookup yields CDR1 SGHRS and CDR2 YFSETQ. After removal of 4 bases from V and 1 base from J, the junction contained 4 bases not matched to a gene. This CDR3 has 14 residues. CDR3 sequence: CASSPRQGSYEQYF. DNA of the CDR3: TGCGCCAGCAGCCCTCGACAGGGGTCCTACGAGCAGTACTTC. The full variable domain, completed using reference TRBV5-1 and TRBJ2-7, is KAGVTQTPRYLIKTRGQQVTLSCSPISGHRSVSWYQQTPGQGLQFLFEYFSETQRNKGNFPGRFSGRQFSNSRSEMNVSTLELGDSALYLCASSPRQGSYEQYFGPGTRLTVT.

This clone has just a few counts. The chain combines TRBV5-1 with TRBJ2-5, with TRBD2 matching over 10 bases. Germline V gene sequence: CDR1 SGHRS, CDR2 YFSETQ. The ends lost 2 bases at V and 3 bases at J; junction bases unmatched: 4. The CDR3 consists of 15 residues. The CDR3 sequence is CASSFPGTSEETQYF. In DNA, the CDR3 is TGCGCCAGCAGCTTCCCCGGGACTAGCGAAGAGACCCAGTACTTC.

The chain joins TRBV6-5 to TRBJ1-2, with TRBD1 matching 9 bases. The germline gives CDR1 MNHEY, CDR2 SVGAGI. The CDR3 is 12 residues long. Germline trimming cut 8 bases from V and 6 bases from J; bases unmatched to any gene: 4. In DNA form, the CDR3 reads TGTGCCAGCGGATACAGGGGGCATGGCTACACCTTC. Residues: CASGYRGHGYTF.

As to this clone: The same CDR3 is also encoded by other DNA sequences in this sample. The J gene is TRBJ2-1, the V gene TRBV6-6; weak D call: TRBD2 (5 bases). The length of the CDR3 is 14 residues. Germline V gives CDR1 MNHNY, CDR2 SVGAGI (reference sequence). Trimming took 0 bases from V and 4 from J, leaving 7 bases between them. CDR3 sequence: CASSYSRVYNEQFF. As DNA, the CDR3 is TGTGCCAGCAGTTACTCGAGGGTGTACAATGAGCAGTTCTTC.

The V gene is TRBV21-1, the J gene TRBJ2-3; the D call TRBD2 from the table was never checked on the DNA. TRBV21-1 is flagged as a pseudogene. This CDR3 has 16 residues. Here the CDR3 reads CASSKLAGGPADTQYF. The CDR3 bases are TGTGCCAGCAGCAAACTAGCGGGAGGGCCAGCAGATACGCAGTATTTT.

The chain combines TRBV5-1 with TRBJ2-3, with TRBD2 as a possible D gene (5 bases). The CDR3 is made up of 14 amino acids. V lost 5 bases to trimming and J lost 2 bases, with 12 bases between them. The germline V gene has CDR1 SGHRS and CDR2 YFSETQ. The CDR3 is CASSYGGHTDTQYF. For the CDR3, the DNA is TGCGCCAGCAGTTATGGAGGTCACACAGATACGCAGTATTTT.

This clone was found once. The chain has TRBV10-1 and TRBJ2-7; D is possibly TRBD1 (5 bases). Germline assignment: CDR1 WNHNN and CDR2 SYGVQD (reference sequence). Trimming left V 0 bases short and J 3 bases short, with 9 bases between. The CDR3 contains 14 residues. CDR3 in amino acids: CASSESRVIYEQYF. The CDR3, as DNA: TGCGCCAGCAGTGAGTCCAGGGTTATCTACGAGCAGTACTTC.

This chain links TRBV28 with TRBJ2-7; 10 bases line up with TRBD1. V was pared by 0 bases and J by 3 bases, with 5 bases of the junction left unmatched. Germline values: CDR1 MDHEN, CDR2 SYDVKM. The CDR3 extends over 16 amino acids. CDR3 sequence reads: CASSLWGQGRIYEQYF. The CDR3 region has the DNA TGTGCCAGCAGTTTATGGGGACAGGGGAGAATCTACGAGCAGTACTTC.

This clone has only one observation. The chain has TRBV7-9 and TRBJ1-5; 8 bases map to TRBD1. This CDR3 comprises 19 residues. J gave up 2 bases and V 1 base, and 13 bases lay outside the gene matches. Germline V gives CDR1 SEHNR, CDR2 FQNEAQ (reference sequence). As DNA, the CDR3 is TGTGCCAGCAGCTTAGAATGGACAGGGAGGGCTATCGGCAATCAGCCCCAGCATTTT. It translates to CASSLEWTGRAIGNQPQHF.

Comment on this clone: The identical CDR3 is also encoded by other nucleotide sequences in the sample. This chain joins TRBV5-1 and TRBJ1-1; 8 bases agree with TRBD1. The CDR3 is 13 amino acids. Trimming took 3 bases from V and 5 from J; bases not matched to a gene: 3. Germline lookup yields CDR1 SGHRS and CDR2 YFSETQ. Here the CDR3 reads CASSSTGGTEAFF. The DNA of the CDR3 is TGCGCCAGCAGCTCAACAGGGGGAACTGAAGCTTTCTTT.

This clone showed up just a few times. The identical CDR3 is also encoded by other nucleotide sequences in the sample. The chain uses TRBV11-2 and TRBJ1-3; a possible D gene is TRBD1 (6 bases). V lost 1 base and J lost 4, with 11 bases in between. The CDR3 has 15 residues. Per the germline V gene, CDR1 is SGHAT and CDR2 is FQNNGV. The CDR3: CASSLAGGPGNTIYF. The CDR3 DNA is TGTGCCAGCAGCTTAGCGGGGGGGCCAGGAAACACCATATATTTT.

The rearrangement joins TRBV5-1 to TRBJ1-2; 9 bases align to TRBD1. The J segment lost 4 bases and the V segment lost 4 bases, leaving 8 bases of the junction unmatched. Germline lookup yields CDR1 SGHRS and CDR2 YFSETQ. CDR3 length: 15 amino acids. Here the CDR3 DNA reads TGCGCCAGCAGCGCGTTAGGGACAGGGACCTATGGCTACACCTTC. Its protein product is CASSALGTGTYGYTF.

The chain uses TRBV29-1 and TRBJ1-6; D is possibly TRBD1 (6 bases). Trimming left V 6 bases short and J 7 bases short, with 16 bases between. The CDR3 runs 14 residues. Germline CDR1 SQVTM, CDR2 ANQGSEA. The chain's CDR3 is CSVQDRTSNSPLHF. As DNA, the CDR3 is TGCAGCGTCCAGGACAGAACTTCCAATTCACCCCTCCACTTT.

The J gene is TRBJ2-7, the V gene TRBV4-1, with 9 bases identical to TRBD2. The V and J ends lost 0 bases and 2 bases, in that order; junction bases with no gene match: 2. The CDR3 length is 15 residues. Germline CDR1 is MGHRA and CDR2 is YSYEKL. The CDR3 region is CASSQDLAGTYEQYF. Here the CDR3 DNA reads TGCGCCAGCAGCCAAGATCTAGCGGGAACCTACGAGCAGTACTTC.